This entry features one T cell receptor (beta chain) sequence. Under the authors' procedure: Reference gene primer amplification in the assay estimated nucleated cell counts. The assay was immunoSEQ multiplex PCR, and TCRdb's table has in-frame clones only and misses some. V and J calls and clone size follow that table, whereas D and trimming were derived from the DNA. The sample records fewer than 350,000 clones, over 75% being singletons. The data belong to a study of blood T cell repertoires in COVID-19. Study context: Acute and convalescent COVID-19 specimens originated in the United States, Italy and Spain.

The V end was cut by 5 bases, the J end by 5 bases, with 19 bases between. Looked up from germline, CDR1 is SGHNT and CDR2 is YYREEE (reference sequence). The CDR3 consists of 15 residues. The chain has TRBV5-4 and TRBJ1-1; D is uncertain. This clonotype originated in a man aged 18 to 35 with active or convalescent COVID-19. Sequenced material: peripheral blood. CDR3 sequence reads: CASRRSLEVLTEAFF. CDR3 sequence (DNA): TGTGCCAGCAGGAGATCGCTTGAGGTACTGACTGAAGCTTTCTTT.